This entry concerns a single TCR beta chain. These data are taken from a study of blood T cell repertoires in COVID-19. Study context: PBMCs, B-cell-depleted T cells, or T cells provided the cDNA or gDNA that made up the material.

The CDR3 consists of 13 residues. Trimming took 4 bases from V and 8 from J, leaving 14 bases between them. Germline V gene data show CDR1 as MNHEY and CDR2 as SMNVEV (reference sequence). Clones were read by immunoSEQ multiplex PCR, and TCRdb kept only the in-frame ones, dropping some. This table holds roughly 700,000 clones, 80% to 90% found once. The TCR sequence derives from a woman between 18 and 29 years old with acute or convalescent COVID-19. The V and J genes are TRBV27 and TRBJ1-2; possibly TRBD1 for D (5 bases). The sequencing sample was made of peripheral blood. CDR3 in amino acids: CASSSGTLGGYTF. CDR3 nucleotides: TGTGCCAGCAGTTCAGGGACTTTAGGGGGCTACACCTTC.